This T cell receptor (beta chain) was sequenced in a study of cytomegalovirus exposure and HLA in healthy donors. The PCR was carried out with 60 Vbeta primers and 13 Jbeta primers. The protocol was immunoSEQ multiplex PCR, while the TCRdb copy is restricted to in-frame clones and leaves out a portion. The sample has approximately 120,000 clones, and its top ten clones hold roughly 0.94%. The CDR3 contains 12 residues. Per germline, CDR1 MGHRA and CDR2 YSYEKL. Trimming took 5 bases from V and 8 from J; bases not matched to a gene: 4. The rearrangement links TRBV4-1 to TRBJ1-1, with 8 positions matching TRBD1. Sequenced material: PBMCs. The sequence was obtained from a man younger than 35 in good health and CMV-seronegative. This chain's CDR3 is CASSWGDREAFF. The CDR3 DNA follows: TGCGCCAGCAGCTGGGGGGACAGGGAAGCTTTCTTT.